The 30 T cell receptor beta chains below all came from one sample that was sequenced in a study of siplizumab effects on memory and regulatory T cells. This table comes from immunoSEQ multiplex PCR, and its TCRdb copy is limited to in-frame clones, with some not included. Of approximately 94,000 clones listed, more than 85% are singletons. Sequenced: CD4+ T cells sorted from blood. These receptors all come from a human donor in good health.

This clone was seen a single time. This chain links TRBV7-6 with TRBJ2-3; TRBD1 matches 7 bases. V gave up 5 bases and J gave up 2 bases; unmatched junction bases: 7. There are 15 residues in the CDR3. The germline V gene has CDR1 SGHVS and CDR2 FNYEAQ. The chain's CDR3 is CASSLGQRNTDTQYF. DNA for the CDR3: TGTGCCAGCAGCCTGGGACAGAGAAACACAGATACGCAGTATTTT.

This chain links TRBV6-5 with TRBJ1-1; D is ambiguous. The V gene lost 0 bases and the J gene lost 2 bases, with 7 bases spanning the gap. Germline V gene data show CDR1 as MNHEY and CDR2 as SVGAGI. The CDR3 runs to 14 residues. The CDR3 here is CASSYSPANTEAFF. The CDR3 region has the DNA TGTGCCAGCAGTTACTCGCCAGCCAACACTGAAGCTTTCTTT.

The chain joins TRBV6-1 to TRBJ1-4, with D tentatively TRBD1 (5 bases). This CDR3 comprises 10 residues. The germline V gene has CDR1 MNHNS and CDR2 SASEGT. Trimming cost V 6 bases and J 12 bases, with 8 bases left between them. The CDR3, as DNA: TGTGCCAGCAGGGCCAGGGAACTGTTTTTT. This encodes CASRARELFF.

This chain links TRBV11-3 with TRBJ2-3, with D unresolved. The V gene lost 5 bases and the J gene lost 5 bases, with 8 bases spanning the gap. This CDR3 contains 12 residues. CDR1 is SGHNT, CDR2 YENEEA, per germline. CDR3 DNA: TGTGCCAGCAGCAAGCTCGGAGATACGCAGTATTTT. Its protein product is CASSKLGDTQYF.

As regards this clone: Other DNA sequences in this sample translate to the same CDR3. The V call is TRBV9, the J call TRBJ1-2; tentatively, D is TRBD1 (5 bases). V shed 2 bases and J shed 4 bases, with 9 bases lying between them. This CDR3 is 13 amino acids long. The germline V gene has CDR1 SGDLS and CDR2 YYNGEE. The CDR3 loop is CASSVDGGYGYTF. The CDR3, as DNA: TGTGCCAGCAGCGTTGACGGGGGCTATGGCTACACCTTC.

The rearrangement uses TRBV6-5 and TRBJ2-7; tentative D call: TRBD1 (6 bases). The CDR3 has 16 amino acids. Looked up from germline, CDR1 is MNHEY and CDR2 is SVGAGI. Trimming stripped 0 bases from V and 3 bases from J, with 15 bases between. The CDR3 protein is CASSYSMAGTNYEQYF. In DNA form, the CDR3 reads TGTGCCAGCAGTTACTCGATGGCCGGGACAAACTACGAGCAGTACTTC.

The chain recombines TRBV5-4 with TRBJ1-1; weak D call: TRBD1 (5 bases). CDR3 length: 13 residues. V was pared by 5 bases and J by 4 bases, with 12 bases between. Per germline, CDR1 SGHNT and CDR2 YYREEE (reference sequence). CDR3 coding DNA: TGTGCCAGCAGGGCTGGGGGTGGCACTGAAGCTTTCTTT. Translating gives CASRAGGGTEAFF.

This rearrangement joins TRBV11-2 to TRBJ2-3; 12 bases line up with TRBD2. From germline, CDR1 is SGHAT and CDR2 FQNNGV. CDR3 length: 15 amino acids. V was clipped by 5 bases and J by 5 bases; unmatched bases: 5. The CDR3 is CASSLAGGRVDTQYF. CDR3 coding DNA: TGTGCCAGCAGCCTAGCGGGGGGGAGGGTAGATACGCAGTATTTT.

This chain connects TRBV6-4 to TRBJ2-1, with TRBD2 matching 15 bases. The CDR3 length is 17 residues. The germline CDR1 and CDR2 sequences are MRHNA and SNTAGT. V lost 5 bases to trimming and J lost 6 bases; unmatched junction nucleotides: 8. CDR3: CASSRTSGGASFNEQFF. The DNA for the CDR3 is TGTGCCAGCAGTCGGACTAGCGGGGGGGCGTCGTTCAATGAGCAGTTCTTC.

This CDR3 reads CASSLDTLAGNTDTQYF. The CDR3 nucleotides are TGTGCCAGCAGCTTAGATACGCTAGCGGGGAACACAGATACGCAGTATTTT. This chain connects TRBV11-2 to TRBJ2-3, with 9 bases that match TRBD2. J lost 2 bases, V lost 0 bases, and 6 bases had no gene match. Germline V gene lookup returns CDR1 SGHAT and CDR2 FQNNGV. This CDR3 contains 17 residues.

The V gene is TRBV27, the J gene TRBJ2-3; 8 bases are shared with TRBD2. CDR1 and CDR2 (germline): MNHEY, SMNVEV (reference sequence). The CDR3 totals 15 residues. With V trimmed by 3 bases and J by 2 bases, 4 bases remained unmatched. The CDR3 sequence: CASSFGGVNTDTQYF. The CDR3 coding sequence is TGTGCCAGCAGTTTCGGGGGGGTTAACACAGATACGCAGTATTTT.

The chain has TRBV7-2 and TRBJ2-2; weak D call: TRBD2 (6 bases). This CDR3 contains 15 residues. CDR1 is SGHTA, CDR2 FQGNSA, per germline. Trimming pared 1 base from V and 1 base from J, leaving 7 bases between. As DNA, the CDR3 is TGTGCCAGCAGCTTAGGACTAGGGAACACCGGGGAGCTGTTTTTT. Its translation is CASSLGLGNTGELFF.

The V and J genes are TRBV14 and TRBJ1-2, with unresolved D. The CDR3 covers 13 residues. Germline V lookup: CDR1 SGHDN, CDR2 FVKESK. V was pared by 5 bases and J by 3 bases, with 10 bases between. CDR3 in amino acids: CASSFQVHYGYTF. The CDR3 nucleotides read TGTGCCAGCAGCTTTCAGGTACACTATGGCTACACCTTC.

The chain couples TRBV12-5 to TRBJ2-2, with 7 bases that match TRBD1. The J segment lost 2 bases and the V segment lost 4 bases, leaving 4 bases of the junction unmatched. Per the germline V gene, CDR1 is LGHNT and CDR2 is FRNRAP. The CDR3 runs to 15 residues. CDR3 in amino acids: CASGSNRGNTGELFF. DNA of the CDR3: TGTGCTAGTGGTTCAAACAGGGGCAACACCGGGGAGCTGTTTTTT.

Regarding this clone: At one of its ends the junction is not consistent with the germline gene, which may arise from a read error. V is TRBV11-2 and J is TRBJ2-1; tentative D call: TRBD2 (7 bases). The length of the CDR3 is 16 residues. CDR1 is SGHAT, CDR2 FQNNGV, per germline. Written as DNA, the CDR3 is TGTGCCAGCAGCCTAGAGGGGGGGGCCCAAAGGCCTGAGCAGTTCTTC. Protein product: CASSLEGGAQRPEQFF.

The sample holds one count of this clone. V gene TRBV10-3 combines with J gene TRBJ2-1, with 10 bases matching TRBD2. J was trimmed by 6 bases and V by 7 bases; bases with no gene match: 9. This CDR3 is 15 amino acids long. The V gene's germline CDR1 is ENHRY and CDR2 SYGVKD. The CDR3 DNA is TGTGCCATCACCGACGGACTAGCGGTGCCCAATGAGCAGTTCTTC. Its protein product is CAITDGLAVPNEQFF.

This clone was counted between two and nine times. The DNA for the CDR3 is TGCGCCAGCAGCTTGGATTTGCAGAGCGGTTCACCCCTCCACTTT. Amino acids: CASSLDLQSGSPLHF. The chain combines TRBV5-1 with TRBJ1-6; D is ambiguous. The CDR3 loop spans 15 amino acids. The germline gives CDR1 SGHRS, CDR2 YFSETQ. Trimming removed 0 bases at V and 9 bases at J, with 13 bases between.

The chain recombines TRBV9 with TRBJ2-2; a possible D gene is TRBD1 (6 bases). V lost 0 bases to trimming and J lost 0 bases, with 15 bases between them. Germline CDR1 reads SGDLS; CDR2 reads YYNGEE. This CDR3 comprises 18 residues. CDR3 residues: CASSVGPGGGSNTGELFF. The DNA of the CDR3 is TGTGCCAGCAGCGTAGGGCCAGGTGGGGGCTCGAACACCGGGGAGCTGTTTTTT.

The V and J genes are TRBV7-6 and TRBJ2-1; 10 nucleotides align to TRBD2. CDR1 and CDR2 (germline): SGHVS, FNYEAQ. The CDR3 consists of 16 residues. V dropped 2 bases and J dropped 6; count of bases not matched to a gene: 7. CDR3 in amino acids: CASSLLVAGGLNEQFF. The CDR3 region has the DNA TGTGCCAGCAGCTTACTCGTAGCGGGGGGTCTCAATGAGCAGTTCTTC. Together with reference TRBV7-6 and TRBJ2-1, the CDR3 gives the full variable domain: GAGVSQSPRYKVTKRGQDVALRCDPISGHVSLYWYRQALGQGPEFLTYFNYEAQQDKSGLPNDRFSAERPEGSISTLTIQRTEQRDSAMYRCASSLLVAGGLNEQFFGPGTRLTVL.

This clone appeared a single time. This chain links TRBV5-1 with TRBJ2-3, with TRBD1 matching over 8 bases. Germline V gene lookup returns CDR1 SGHRS and CDR2 YFSETQ. The junction had 2 bases not matched to a gene; V was cut back by 1 base and J by 4 bases. This CDR3 has 14 residues. The CDR3 spells CASSLTGGPDTQYF. CDR3 coding DNA: TGCGCCAGCAGCTTGACAGGGGGTCCAGATACGCAGTATTTT.

CDR3 nucleotide sequence: TGCGCCAGCAGCCTAACGCCGAGGACGAACACTGAAGCTTTCTTT. Protein sequence: CASSLTPRTNTEAFF. The chain recombines TRBV4-3 with TRBJ1-1; D gene unclear. CDR3 length: 15 amino acids. V was shortened by 4 bases and J by 1 base, with 13 bases between the two germline ends. Germline V gene sequence: CDR1 LGHNA, CDR2 YSLEER.

The chain joins TRBV10-3 to TRBJ2-7; tentatively, D is TRBD2 (6 bases). V dropped 5 bases and J dropped 3 bases, with 23 bases sitting between them. The CDR3 loop spans 17 amino acids. The germline V gene has CDR1 ENHRY and CDR2 SYGVKD. DNA for the CDR3: TGTGCCATCAGTCCAAGTTTTAGGGGAGGTTTGGACTACGAGCAGTACTTC. This gives the protein CAISPSFRGGLDYEQYF.

CDR3 coding DNA: TGTGCCAGCAGCCCAAGGGGAACTAGCACAGATACGCAGTATTTT. This translates into CASSPRGTSTDTQYF. The rearrangement links TRBV7-9 to TRBJ2-3; D perhaps matches TRBD1 (5 bases). Germline CDR1 is SEHNR and CDR2 is FQNEAQ (reference sequence). The CDR3 runs 15 residues. The V gene lost 5 bases and the J gene lost 0 bases, with 12 bases spanning the gap.

V usage is TRBV5-4 and J usage is TRBJ1-6, with TRBD1 matching 7 bases. The germline gives CDR1 SGHNT, CDR2 YYREEE (reference sequence). V lost 4 bases and J lost 5; bases outside the gene matches: 9. This CDR3 is 16 amino acids long. CDR3 nucleotide sequence: TGTGCCAGCAGCCTGGGGGCGGGACAGAATAATTCACCCCTCCACTTT. It yields the protein CASSLGAGQNNSPLHF.

CDR3 amino acids: CASRVASGAFYEQYF. The CDR3 DNA follows: TGTGCCAGCAGGGTGGCTAGCGGGGCCTTTTACGAGCAGTACTTC. This chain joins TRBV5-4 and TRBJ2-7; TRBD2 matches at 9 bases. Trimming took 5 bases from V and 4 from J; bases not matched to a gene: 10. The CDR3 has 15 residues. Per the germline V gene, CDR1 is SGHNT and CDR2 is YYREEE (reference sequence).

With regard to this clone: This same CDR3 is encoded by further DNA sequences in the sample. In DNA, the CDR3 is TGTGCCAGCAGTGAACTAGCGGGGGGGCCGGGGACCCAGTACTTC. Its protein is CASSELAGGPGTQYF. The chain links TRBV2 to TRBJ2-5; 12 bases align to TRBD2. This CDR3 has 15 amino acids. CDR1 and CDR2 from the germline V gene are SNHLY and FYNNEI. V trimming: 2 bases; J trimming: 7 bases; junction bases outside the gene matches: 5.

The chain links TRBV7-9 to TRBJ1-4; D call uncertain. V was clipped by 7 bases and J by 0 bases, with 12 bases between them. CDR1 and CDR2 from the germline V gene are SEHNR and FQNEAQ (reference sequence). The CDR3 has 15 residues. The CDR3 is CASIPLRATNEKLFF. CDR3 DNA sequence: TGTGCCAGCATCCCTCTGCGCGCAACTAATGAAAAACTGTTTTTT.

The chain joins TRBV11-3 to TRBJ2-1; 9 bases are a match to TRBD2. The germline gives CDR1 SGHNT, CDR2 YENEEA. V dropped 4 bases and J dropped 7; count of bases not matched to a gene: 8. CDR3 length: 15 amino acids. The CDR3 nucleotides are TGTGCCAGCAGCTCGGCTAGCGGGGTTTGGAATGAGCAGTTCTTC. This gives the protein CASSSASGVWNEQFF.

This clone was recorded only once. The chain has TRBV5-6 and TRBJ2-3, with 14 bases that match TRBD2. The J segment lost 2 bases and the V segment lost 4 bases, leaving 9 bases of the junction unmatched. CDR3 length: 18 amino acids. CDR1 SGHDT and CDR2 YYEEEE come from the germline V gene. Here the CDR3 reads CASSQGRTSGGNTDTQYF. Here the CDR3 DNA reads TGTGCCAGCAGCCAAGGACGGACTAGCGGGGGGAACACAGATACGCAGTATTTT.

CDR3 protein: CASSRGRTSGGADTQYF. The CDR3 bases are TGTGCCAGCAGCCGGGGACGGACTAGCGGGGGGGCTGATACGCAGTATTTT. The chain links TRBV9 to TRBJ2-3; 15 bases align to TRBD2. Unmatched junction bases numbered 9, after V lost 4 bases and J lost 6 bases. Germline V CDR1 and CDR2: SGDLS, YYNGEE. The CDR3 is 17 amino acids. Combining the CDR3 with reference TRBV9 and TRBJ2-3 gives the whole variable domain DSGVTQTPKHLITATGQRVTLRCSPRSGDLSVYWYQQSLDQGLQFLIQYYNGEERAKGNILERFSAQQFPDLHSELNLSSLELGDSALYFCASSRGRTSGGADTQYFGPGTRLTVL.